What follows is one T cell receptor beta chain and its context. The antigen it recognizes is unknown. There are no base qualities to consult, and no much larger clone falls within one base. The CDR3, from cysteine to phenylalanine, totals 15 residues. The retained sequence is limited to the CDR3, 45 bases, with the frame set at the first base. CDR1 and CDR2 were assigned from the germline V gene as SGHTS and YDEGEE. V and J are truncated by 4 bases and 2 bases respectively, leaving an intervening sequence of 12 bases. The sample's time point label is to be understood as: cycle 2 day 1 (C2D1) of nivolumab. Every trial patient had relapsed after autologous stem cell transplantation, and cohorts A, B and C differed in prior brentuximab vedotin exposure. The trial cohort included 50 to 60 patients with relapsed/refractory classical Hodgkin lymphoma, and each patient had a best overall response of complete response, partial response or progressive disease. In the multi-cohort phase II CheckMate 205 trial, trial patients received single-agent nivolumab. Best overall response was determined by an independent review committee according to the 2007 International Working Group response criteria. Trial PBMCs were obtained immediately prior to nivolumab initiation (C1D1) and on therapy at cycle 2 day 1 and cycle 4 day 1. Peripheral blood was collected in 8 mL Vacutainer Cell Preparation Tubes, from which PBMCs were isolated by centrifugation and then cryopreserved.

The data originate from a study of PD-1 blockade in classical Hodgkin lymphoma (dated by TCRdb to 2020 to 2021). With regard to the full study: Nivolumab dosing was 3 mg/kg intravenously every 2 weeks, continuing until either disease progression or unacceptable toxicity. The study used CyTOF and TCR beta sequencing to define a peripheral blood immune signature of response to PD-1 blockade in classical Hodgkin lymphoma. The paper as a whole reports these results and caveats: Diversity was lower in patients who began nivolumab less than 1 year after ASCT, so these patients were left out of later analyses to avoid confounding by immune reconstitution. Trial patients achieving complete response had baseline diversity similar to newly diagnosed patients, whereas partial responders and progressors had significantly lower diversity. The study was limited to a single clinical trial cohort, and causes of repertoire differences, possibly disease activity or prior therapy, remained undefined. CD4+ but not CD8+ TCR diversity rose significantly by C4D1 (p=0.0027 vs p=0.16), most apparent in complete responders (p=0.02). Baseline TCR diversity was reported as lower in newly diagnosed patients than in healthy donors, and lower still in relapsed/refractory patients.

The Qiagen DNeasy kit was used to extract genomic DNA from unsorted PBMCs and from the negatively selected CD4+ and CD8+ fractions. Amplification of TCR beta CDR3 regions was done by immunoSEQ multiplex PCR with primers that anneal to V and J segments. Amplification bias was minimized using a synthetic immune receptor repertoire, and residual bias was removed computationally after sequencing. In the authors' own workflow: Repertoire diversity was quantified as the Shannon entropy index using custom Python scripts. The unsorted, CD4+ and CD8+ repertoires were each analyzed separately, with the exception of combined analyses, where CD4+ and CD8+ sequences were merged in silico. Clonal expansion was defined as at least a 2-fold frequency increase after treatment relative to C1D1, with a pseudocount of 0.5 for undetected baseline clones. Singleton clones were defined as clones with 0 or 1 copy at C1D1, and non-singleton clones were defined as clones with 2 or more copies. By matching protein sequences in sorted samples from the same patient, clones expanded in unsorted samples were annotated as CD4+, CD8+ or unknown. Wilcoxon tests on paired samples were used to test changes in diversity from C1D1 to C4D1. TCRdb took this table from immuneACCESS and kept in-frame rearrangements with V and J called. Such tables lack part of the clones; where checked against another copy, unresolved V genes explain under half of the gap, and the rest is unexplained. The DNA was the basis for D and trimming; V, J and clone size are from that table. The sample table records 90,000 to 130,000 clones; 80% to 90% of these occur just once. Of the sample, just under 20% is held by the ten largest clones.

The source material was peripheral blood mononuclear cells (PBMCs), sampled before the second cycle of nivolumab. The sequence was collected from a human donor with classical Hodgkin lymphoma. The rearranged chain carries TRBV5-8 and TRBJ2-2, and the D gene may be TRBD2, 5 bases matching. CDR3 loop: CASSPWTDNTGELFF. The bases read TGTGCCAGCAGCCCCTGGACTGATAACACCGGGGAGCTGTTTTTT.